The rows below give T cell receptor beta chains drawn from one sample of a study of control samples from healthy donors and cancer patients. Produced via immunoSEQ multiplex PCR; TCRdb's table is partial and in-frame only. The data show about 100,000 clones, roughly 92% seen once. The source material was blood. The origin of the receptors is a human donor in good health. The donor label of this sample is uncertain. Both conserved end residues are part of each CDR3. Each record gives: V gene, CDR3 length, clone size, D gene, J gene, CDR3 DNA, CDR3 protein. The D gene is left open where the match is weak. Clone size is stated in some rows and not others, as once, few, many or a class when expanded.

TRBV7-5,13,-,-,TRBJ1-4,TGTGTCAGAAGCGTACGACAGGGGGAAAAACTGTTTTTT,CVRSVRQGEKLFF
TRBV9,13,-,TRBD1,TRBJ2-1,TGTGCCAGCAGCCCGGGACAGTACAATGAGCAGTTCTTC,CASSPGQYNEQFF
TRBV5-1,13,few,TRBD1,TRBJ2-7,TGCGCCAGCAGCCTCGGACAGGTCTACGAGCAGTACTTC,CASSLGQVYEQYF
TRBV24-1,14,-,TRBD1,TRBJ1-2,TGTGCCACCAGTGGGGACAGAATAAACTATGGCTACACCTTC,CATSGDRINYGYTF
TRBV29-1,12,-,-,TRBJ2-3,TGCAGCGTTGTCCTGCGGACAGATACGCAGTATTTT,CSVVLRTDTQYF
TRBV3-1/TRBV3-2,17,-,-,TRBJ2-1,TGTGCCAGCAGCCATAACACCGGGACTGGTCCCATTGCGGAGCAGTTCTTC,CASSHNTGTGPIAEQFF
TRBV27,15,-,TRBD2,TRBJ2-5,TGTGCCAGCAAAAGCACACCGGGAGGGCCAGAGACCCAGTACTTC,CASKSTPGGPETQYF
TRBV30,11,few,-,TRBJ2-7,TGTGCCTGGAGGGGCGCAACAGGGCAGTACTTC,CAWRGATGQYF
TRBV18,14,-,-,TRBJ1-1,TGTGCCAGCTCACCGCCAGGACTGAACACTGAAGCTTTCTTT,CASSPPGLNTEAFF
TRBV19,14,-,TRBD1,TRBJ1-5,TGTGCCAGTAGCCCGGGACAGAAAAATCAGCCCCAGCATTTT,CASSPGQKNQPQHF
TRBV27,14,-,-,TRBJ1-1,TGTGCCAGCAGTTTTTGGGGGGTTGAGACTGAAGCTTTCTTT,CASSFWGVETEAFF
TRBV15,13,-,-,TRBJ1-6,TGTGCCACCAGCAGAGATAGGGGTTCACCCCTCCACTTT,CATSRDRGSPLHF
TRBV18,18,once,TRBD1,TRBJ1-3,TGTGCCAGCTCACCGGTCGGTTTCGGGACAGGGACTGGAAACACCATATATTTT,CASSPVGFGTGTGNTIYF
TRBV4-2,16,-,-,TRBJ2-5,TGTGCCAGCAGCCAAGAGAACGTCAGGGGGGAAGAGACCCAGTACTTC,CASSQENVRGEETQYF
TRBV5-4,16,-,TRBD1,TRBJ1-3,TGTGCCAGCAGCTTGGGGGGACAGGGGGCAGGAAACACCATATATTTT,CASSLGGQGAGNTIYF
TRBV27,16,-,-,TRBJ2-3,TGTGCCAGCAGTTTAAGACGCGGCACCATCACAGATACGCAGTATTTT,CASSLRRGTITDTQYF
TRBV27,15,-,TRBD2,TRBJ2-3,TGTGCCAGCAGTATTAGCGGGGGGAGCACAGATACGCAGTATTTT,CASSISGGSTDTQYF
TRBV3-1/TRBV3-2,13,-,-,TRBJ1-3,TGTGCCAGCAGCTCCCAGTGGGGAAACACCATATATTTT,CASSSQWGNTIYF
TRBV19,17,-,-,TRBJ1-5,TGTGCCAGTAGTGTCAATCAGGGTCTGGGTAGCAATCAGCCCCAGCATTTT,CASSVNQGLGSNQPQHF
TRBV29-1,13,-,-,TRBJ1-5,TGCAGCGTTGAATGGGCAAGGGGACAGCCCCAGCATTTT,CSVEWARGQPQHF
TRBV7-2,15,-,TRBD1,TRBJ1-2,TGTGCCAGCAGCTCCCACAGGGGACAAGATTATGGCTACACCTTC,CASSSHRGQDYGYTF
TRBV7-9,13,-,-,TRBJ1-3,TGTGCCAGCAGCTTAGTTCCGGAGAACACCATATATTTT,CASSLVPENTIYF
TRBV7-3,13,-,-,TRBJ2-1,TGTGCCAGCAGTCACGACTCCTACAATGAGCAGTTCTTC,CASSHDSYNEQFF
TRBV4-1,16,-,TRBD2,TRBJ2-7,TGCGCCAGCAGCCAAGAGGGGCGGGGGGATGGCTACGAGCAGTACTTC,CASSQEGRGDGYEQYF
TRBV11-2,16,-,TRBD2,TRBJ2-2,TGTGCCAGCAGCTCCCGCTCGGGGGGTTCGACCGGGGAGCTGTTTTTT,CASSSRSGGSTGELFF
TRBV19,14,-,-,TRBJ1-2,TGTGCCAGTAGTTTTCAGGGACTCGGCTATGGCTACACCTTC,CASSFQGLGYGYTF
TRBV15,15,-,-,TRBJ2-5,TGTGCCACCAGCGTCAACCCTGGGGGCCAAGAGACCCAGTACTTC,CATSVNPGGQETQYF
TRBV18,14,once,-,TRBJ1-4,TGTGCCAGCTCACCCAGTGCAACTAATGAAAAACTGTTTTTT,CASSPSATNEKLFF
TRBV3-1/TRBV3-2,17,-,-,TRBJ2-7,TGTGCCAGCAGCCAGCAGTATCAGGGGCCGGTCTTGTACGAGCAGTACTTC,CASSQQYQGPVLYEQYF
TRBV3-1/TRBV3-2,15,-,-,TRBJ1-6,TGTGCCAGCAGCCAAGAACATACGTCTAATTCACCCCTCCACTTT,CASSQEHTSNSPLHF
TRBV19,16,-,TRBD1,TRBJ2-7,TGTGCCAGTAGTAAGTCCGGGACAGAAAGCTCCTACGAGCAGTACTTC,CASSKSGTESSYEQYF
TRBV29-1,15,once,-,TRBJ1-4,TGCAGCGCGATCCCGGGACAAGCAACTAATGAAAAACTGTTTTTT,CSAIPGQATNEKLFF
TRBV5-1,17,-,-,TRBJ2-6,TGCGCCAGCAGCCTACAGGGTTCCCCCTCTGGGGCCAACGTCCTGACTTTC,CASSLQGSPSGANVLTF
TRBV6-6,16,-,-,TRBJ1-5,TGTGCCAGCAGTCCCCTGACCCTCCCCCCTAATCAGCCCCAGCATTTT,CASSPLTLPPNQPQHF
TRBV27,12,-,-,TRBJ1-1,TGTGCCAGCAGTTTACCGGGGCCTGAGGCTTTCTTT,CASSLPGPEAFF
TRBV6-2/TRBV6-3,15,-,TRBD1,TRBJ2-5,TGTGCCAGCAGCAGAGAGGGGGCAGGGAGAGAGACCCAGTACTTC,CASSREGAGRETQYF
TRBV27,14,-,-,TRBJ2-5,TGTGCCGCGGGACACCGATTGTACCAAGAGACCCAGTACTTC,CAAGHRLYQETQYF
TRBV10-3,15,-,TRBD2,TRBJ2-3,TGTGCCATCAGCTCGGGACTAGCGGAATTCAGATACGCAGTATTT,CAISSGLAEFRYAVF
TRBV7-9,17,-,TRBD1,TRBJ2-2,TGTGCCAGCAACGTAGGACAGGGGGCCACGAACACCGGGGAGCTGTTTTTT,CASNVGQGATNTGELFF
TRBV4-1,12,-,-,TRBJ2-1,TGCGCCAGCAGCCAAGTGTACAATGAGCAGTTCTTC,CASSQVYNEQFF
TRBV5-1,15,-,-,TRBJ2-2,TGCGCCAGCAGCTTGGTCAAGGGGAACACCGGGGAGCTGTTTTTT,CASSLVKGNTGELFF
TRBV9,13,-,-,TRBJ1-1,TGTGCCAGCAGCGTAGTAAGGGGGGGACAAGCTTTCTTT,CASSVVRGGQAFF
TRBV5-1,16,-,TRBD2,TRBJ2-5,TGCGCCAGCAGCACGCCCGGGACTAGCGGCCAAGAGACCCAGTACTTC,CASSTPGTSGQETQYF
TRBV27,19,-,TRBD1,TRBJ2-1,TGTGCCAGCAGTTTACCGAGAGGGGACAGGGAATTGTTGGACAATGAGCAGTTCTTC,CASSLPRGDRELLDNEQFF
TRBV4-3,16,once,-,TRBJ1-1,TGCGCCAGCAGCCAAGGAGAGTCTGGGAGAGGCACTGAAGCTTTCTTT,CASSQGESGRGTEAFF
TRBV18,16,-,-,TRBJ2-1,TGTGCCAGCTCACCACGGGCAGAGAATCCCTACAATGAGCAGTTCTTC,CASSPRAENPYNEQFF
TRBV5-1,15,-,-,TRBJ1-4,TGCGCCAGCAGCCGGGGGGACATAAGTAATGAAAAACTGTTTTTT,CASSRGDISNEKLFF
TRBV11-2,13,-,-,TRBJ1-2,TGTGCCAGCAGCTTAGTGCCCGGGGATGGCTACACCTTC,CASSLVPGDGYTF
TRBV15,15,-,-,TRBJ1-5,TGTGCCACCAGCAGAACAGGGCCGGGGGCGGGTCCCCAGCATTTT,CATSRTGPGAGPQHF